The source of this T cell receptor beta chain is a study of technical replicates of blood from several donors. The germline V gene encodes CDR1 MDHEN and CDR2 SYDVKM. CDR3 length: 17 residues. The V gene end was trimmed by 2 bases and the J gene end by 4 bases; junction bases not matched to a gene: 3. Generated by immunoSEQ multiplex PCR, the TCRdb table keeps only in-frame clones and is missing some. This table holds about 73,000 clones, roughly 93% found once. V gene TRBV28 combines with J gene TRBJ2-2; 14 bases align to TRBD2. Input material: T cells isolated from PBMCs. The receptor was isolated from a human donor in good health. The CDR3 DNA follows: TGTGCCAGCAGTTTAGCGGGACTAGCGGGAGTCACCGGGGAGCTGTTTTTT. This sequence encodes CASSLAGLAGVTGELFF.